Below, 28 T cell receptor beta chains from the same sample are listed, as sequenced in a study of OX40 agonist ivuxolimab in advanced cancers. Clones were sequenced by immunoSEQ multiplex PCR, and TCRdb holds only the in-frame ones, with some missing. The sample shows tens of thousands of clones, approximately 87% of them seen only once. Specimen: CD4+ or CD8+ T cells sorted from blood, collected in a trial of the OX40 agonist ivuxolimab. The receptor source for this set is an adult with an advanced solid tumor such as melanoma, head and neck, liver or kidney cancer.

In its sample, this clone was seen once. The chain employs TRBV4-1 and TRBJ2-1; D is unclear. Germline CDR1 and CDR2: MGHRA and YSYEKL. Trimming pared 2 bases from V and 2 bases from J, leaving 16 bases between. The CDR3 length is 17 residues. CDR3 DNA sequence: TGCGCCAGCAGCCAACCACGGAGAGGACCCACCTACAATGAGCAGTTCTTC. Amino acids: CASSQPRRGPTYNEQFF.

The gene calls are TRBV2 and TRBJ2-5; D remains ambiguous. Trimming left V 2 bases short and J 7 bases short, with 14 bases between. The CDR3 has 14 residues. CDR1 is SNHLY and CDR2 is FYNNEI in the germline V gene. This chain's CDR3 is CASSEWASSRTQYF. The CDR3 DNA is TGTGCCAGCAGTGAATGGGCAAGTTCAAGGACCCAGTACTTC.

The chain has TRBV18 and TRBJ1-1; no firm D call. V was trimmed by 6 bases and J by 5 bases, leaving 16 bases between them. The CDR3 has 14 amino acids. Germline loops: CDR1 KGHSH, CDR2 LQKENI. The CDR3 nucleotides read TGTGCCAGCTCGGGGTCAAGGAGGTGGACTGAAGCTTTCTTT. Residues: CASSGSRRWTEAFF.

The gene calls are TRBV7-9 and TRBJ2-3, with TRBD2 matching over 14 bases. The J segment lost 2 bases and the V segment lost 3 bases, leaving 10 bases of the junction unmatched. This CDR3 comprises 19 residues. The germline gives CDR1 SEHNR, CDR2 FQNEAQ (reference sequence). The CDR3, as DNA: TGTGCCAGCAGCTTTACGACTAGCGGGAGGGCCAGAACCACAGATACGCAGTATTTT. Residues: CASSFTTSGRARTTDTQYF.

The V call is TRBV11-3, the J call TRBJ2-1, with D perhaps TRBD1 or TRBD2 (6 bases each). The CDR3 has 19 amino acids. Per the germline V gene, CDR1 is SGHNT and CDR2 is YENEEA. Trimming removed 3 bases at V and 2 bases at J, with 23 bases between. The DNA of the CDR3 is TGTGCCAGCAGCTTGGGGGGCTGGGGGCTAGCGTCGACCTACAATGAGCAGTTCTTC. This translates into CASSLGGWGLASTYNEQFF.

The gene calls are TRBV27 and TRBJ2-1; perhaps TRBD2 as D (6 bases). The germline CDR1 and CDR2 sequences are MNHEY and SMNVEV (reference sequence). Trimming left V 3 bases short and J 0 bases short, with 12 bases between. CDR3 length equals 16 residues. Here the CDR3 DNA reads TGTGCCAGCAGTTTGCTAGCGATGAGCTCCTACAATGAGCAGTTCTTC. Its translation is CASSLLAMSSYNEQFF.

J is TRBJ2-2 and V is TRBV6-1; D possibly corresponds to TRBD1 (6 bases). The CDR3 is made up of 16 amino acids. Germline-derived CDR1 and CDR2 are MNHNS and SASEGT. Trimming removed 3 bases from V and 8 bases from J, with 19 bases in between. The chain's CDR3 is CASSETGREWRGELFF. The CDR3 DNA reads TGTGCCAGCAGTGAGACAGGACGAGAATGGAGGGGGGAGCTGTTTTTT.

V usage is TRBV27 and J usage is TRBJ2-7, with TRBD2 matching over 10 bases. Germline V gives CDR1 MNHEY, CDR2 SMNVEV (reference sequence). V shed 6 bases, J shed 7 bases, and the junction held 9 bases outside the gene matches. This CDR3 spans 14 amino acids. The CDR3 DNA reads as TGTGCCAGCAGGGTAGCGGGAGGCTCGGGAGAGCAGTACTTC. It codes for CASRVAGGSGEQYF.

The rearrangement joins TRBV7-2 to TRBJ2-7; D assignment may be TRBD1 or TRBD2 (5 bases each). This CDR3 is 16 amino acids long. Germline-derived CDR1 and CDR2 are SGHTA and FQGNSA. V lost 5 bases and J 2 bases, leaving 19 bases between the germline ends. The CDR3 bases are TGTGCCAGCAGCGCCATAGGGACCGGAGGAGCCTACGAGCAGTACTTC. Translated: CASSAIGTGGAYEQYF.

This chain links TRBV29-1 with TRBJ1-1; D is undetermined. V lost 4 bases and J lost 4, with 16 bases in between. Germline assignment: CDR1 SQVTM and CDR2 ANQGSEA. The CDR3 is 14 residues long. CDR3 bases: TGCAGCGTTGGGGAGGGTAGGTTTGGCACTGAAGCTTTCTTT. Translation gives CSVGEGRFGTEAFF.

The CDR3 coding sequence is TGTGCCAGCAGCCCCTGGGCTAGCGGGAGGAAGAATGAGCAGTTCTTC. Its protein product is CASSPWASGRKNEQFF. This chain joins TRBV13 and TRBJ2-1; 11 bases are a match to TRBD2. Germline values: CDR1 PRHDT, CDR2 FYEKMQ (reference sequence). The ends lost 5 bases at V and 7 bases at J; junction bases unmatched: 10. The CDR3 loop spans 16 amino acids.

This chain joins TRBV5-1 and TRBJ2-7; D assignment may be TRBD1 or TRBD2 (5 bases each). The V gene lost 5 bases and the J gene lost 1 base, with 16 bases spanning the gap. This CDR3 is 15 amino acids long. Germline CDR1 reads SGHRS; CDR2 reads YFSETQ. The CDR3 DNA reads as TGCGCCAGCAGTCCCCCGCAAGAGGGGTCCTACGAGCAGTACTTC. The encoded protein is CASSPPQEGSYEQYF. Combining the CDR3 with reference TRBV5-1 and TRBJ2-7 gives the whole variable domain KAGVTQTPRYLIKTRGQQVTLSCSPISGHRSVSWYQQTPGQGLQFLFEYFSETQRNKGNFPGRFSGRQFSNSRSEMNVSTLELGDSALYLCASSPPQEGSYEQYFGPGTRLTVT.

This clone was seen just once. J is TRBJ2-7 and V is TRBV19; D possibly corresponds to TRBD1 (5 bases). The V end lost 6 bases, the J end lost 0 bases, and 9 bases lay between the germline ends. Germline V gene sequence: CDR1 LNHDA, CDR2 SQIVND (reference sequence). The CDR3 has 13 residues. For the CDR3, the DNA is TGTGCCAGTAGGAGAACAGGCTCCTACGAGCAGTACTTC. It encodes CASRRTGSYEQYF.

This clone came up a few times. The chain employs TRBV2 and TRBJ1-5; D uncertain. The V gene's germline CDR1 is SNHLY and CDR2 FYNNEI. The CDR3 contains 14 residues. Trimming removed 8 bases at V and 0 bases at J, with 11 bases between. The CDR3 nucleotides are TGTGCCAGCTCGGGTTTGTATAGCAATCAGCCCCAGCATTTT. Its protein is CASSGLYSNQPQHF.

The genes are TRBV28 and TRBJ1-1; TRBD1 matches 9 bases. This CDR3 region has 15 residues. CDR1 is MDHEN, CDR2 SYDVKM, per germline. Losses at the gene ends were 6 bases for V and 4 bases for J; bases not matched to a gene: 9. CDR3 nucleotide sequence: TGTGCCAGCAGCACCTACAGGGGGCGGGTCACTGAAGCTTTCTTT. Translation: CASSTYRGRVTEAFF.

As for this clone: The same CDR3 arises from other DNA sequences in this sample as well. The DNA of the CDR3 is TGTGCCAGCAGCCTCACAGGGGGCACAGATACGCAGTATTTT. This gives the protein CASSLTGGTDTQYF. The rearrangement joins TRBV7-3 to TRBJ2-3; 7 bases are shared with TRBD1. CDR3 length: 14 amino acids. The trim removed 5 bases at V and 1 base at J, leaving 3 bases unmatched. CDR1 is SGHTA, CDR2 FQGTGA, per germline.

The J gene is TRBJ2-3, the V gene TRBV7-9; perhaps TRBD1 as D (6 bases). V was trimmed by 1 base and J by 2 bases, leaving 10 bases between them. This CDR3 is built from 15 residues. Per germline, CDR1 SEHNR and CDR2 FQNEAQ (reference sequence). DNA of the CDR3: TGTGCCAGCAGCTTAGTGGCAGGGGCCACAGATACGCAGTATTTT. As protein: CASSLVAGATDTQYF.

This chain joins TRBV13 and TRBJ2-7, with 10 bases matching TRBD2. Germline lookup yields CDR1 PRHDT and CDR2 FYEKMQ (reference sequence). This CDR3 is built from 13 residues. The J segment lost 3 bases and the V segment lost 11 bases, leaving 7 bases of the junction unmatched. The CDR3 DNA follows: TGTGCCTTACCGGGACTAGCGTTCTACGAGCAGTACTTC. This encodes CALPGLAFYEQYF.

The chain carries TRBV5-1 and TRBJ1-4; D is possibly TRBD1 (5 bases). The germline V gene has CDR1 SGHRS and CDR2 YFSETQ. The CDR3 contains 15 residues. V dropped 4 bases and J dropped 1 base, with 11 bases sitting between them. As DNA, the CDR3 is TGCGCCAGCAGCGGGGGTCAGATAACTAATGAAAAACTGTTTTTT. The encoded protein is CASSGGQITNEKLFF.

This chain uses TRBV7-8 with TRBJ2-7; maybe TRBD2 (6 bases). Trimming removed 1 base at V and 0 bases at J, with 10 bases between. Germline CDR1 is SGHVS and CDR2 is FQNEAQ. The CDR3 totals 15 residues. The CDR3 nucleotides are TGTGCCAGCAGCTTAGTCGGGGGAGACTCCTACGAGCAGTACTTC. Amino acid sequence: CASSLVGGDSYEQYF. The whole variable domain, remainder taken from reference TRBV7-8 and TRBJ2-7, is GAGVSQSPRYKVAKRGQDVALRCDPISGHVSLFWYQQALGQGPEFLTYFQNEAQLDKSGLPSDRFFAERPEGSVSTLKIQRTQQEDSAVYLCASSLVGGDSYEQYFGPGTRLTVT.

This sequence joins TRBV5-6 and TRBJ1-5, with D unclear. V lost 2 bases to trimming and J lost 4 bases, with 13 bases between them. The CDR3 is 15 residues long. The germline V gene encodes CDR1 SGHDT and CDR2 YYEEEE. In DNA form, the CDR3 reads TGTGCCAGCAGCTTTTTCGGCGCGGTAAATCAGCCCCAGCATTTT. Translating it yields CASSFFGAVNQPQHF.

V is TRBV28 and J is TRBJ2-7; 7 positions agree with TRBD1. Looked up from germline, CDR1 is MDHEN and CDR2 is SYDVKM. V was clipped by 5 bases and J by 7 bases; unmatched bases: 14. This CDR3 comprises 15 residues. CDR3 coding DNA: TGTGCCAGCAGTCCTGGGACAGCCCGACTCGGGGAGCAGTACTTC. Translation: CASSPGTARLGEQYF. The full variable domain, in which reference TRBV28 and TRBJ2-7 provide the parts outside the CDR3, is DVKVTQSSRYLVKRTGEKVFLECVQDMDHENMFWYRQDPGLGLRLIYFSYDVKMKEKGDIPEGYSVSREKKERFSLILESASTNQTSMYLCASSPGTARLGEQYFGPGTRLTVT.

The gene calls are TRBV28 and TRBJ1-4, with D unresolved. Trimming took off 6 bases at V and 8 bases at J, with 7 bases between the two ends. The germline CDR1 and CDR2 sequences are MDHEN and SYDVKM. The CDR3 contains 11 residues. The CDR3: CASSPREKLFF. The CDR3 DNA sequence: TGTGCCAGCAGCCCACGGGAAAAACTGTTTTTT.

The chain uses TRBV5-6 and TRBJ2-1; D might be TRBD2 (6 bases). Germline assignment: CDR1 SGHDT and CDR2 YYEEEE. This CDR3 spans 16 amino acids. V was clipped by 6 bases and J by 2 bases, with 18 bases between them. The CDR3 is CASILRGLVAYNEQFF. CDR3 DNA: TGTGCCAGCATCCTAAGGGGACTGGTGGCCTACAATGAGCAGTTCTTC.

The chain uses TRBV30 and TRBJ1-5, with a possible D match to TRBD1 (5 bases). There are 13 residues in the CDR3. The V and J ends lost 0 bases and 9 bases respectively, with 12 bases between them. Germline V lookup: CDR1 GTSNPN, CDR2 SVGIG (reference sequence). The CDR3 DNA reads as TGTGCCTGGAGTGTGGGACCCGGGGGGCCCCAGCATTTT. Encoded protein: CAWSVGPGGPQHF.

V gene TRBV27 combines with J gene TRBJ2-7; 10 bases match TRBD2. This CDR3 has 18 amino acids. Germline V lookup: CDR1 MNHEY, CDR2 SMNVEV (reference sequence). J lost 3 bases, V lost 6 bases, and 17 bases had no gene match. The CDR3 here is CASSPLSPAGGVDYEQYF. The CDR3 DNA reads as TGTGCCAGCAGCCCACTTTCCCCAGCGGGAGGGGTCGACTACGAGCAGTACTTC.

V and J are TRBV5-6 and TRBJ2-3; D remains unclear. CDR3 length: 16 amino acids. Trimming took off 1 base at V and 1 base at J, with 13 bases between the two ends. Looked up from germline, CDR1 is SGHDT and CDR2 is YYEEEE. Written as DNA, the CDR3 is TGTGCCAGCAGCTTGAAAACATCACCGGGCACAGATACGCAGTATTTT. Translated, it gives CASSLKTSPGTDTQYF.

This clone was detected once. The genes are TRBV12-5 and TRBJ2-3, with no clear D. Between the trimmed V and J ends, which lost 4 bases and 1 base, there was a span of 9 bases. CDR3 size: 14 residues. Germline V CDR1 and CDR2: LGHNT, FRNRAP. The CDR3 is CASGSGEGTDTQYF. The DNA of the CDR3 is TGTGCTAGTGGTTCCGGCGAGGGCACAGATACGCAGTATTTT. The whole variable domain, remainder taken from reference TRBV12-5 and TRBJ2-3, is DARVTQTPRHKVTEMGQEVTMRCQPILGHNTVFWYRQTMMQGLELLAYFRNRAPLDDSGMPKDRFSAEMPDATLATLKIQPSEPRDSAVYFCASGSGEGTDTQYFGPGTRLTVL.